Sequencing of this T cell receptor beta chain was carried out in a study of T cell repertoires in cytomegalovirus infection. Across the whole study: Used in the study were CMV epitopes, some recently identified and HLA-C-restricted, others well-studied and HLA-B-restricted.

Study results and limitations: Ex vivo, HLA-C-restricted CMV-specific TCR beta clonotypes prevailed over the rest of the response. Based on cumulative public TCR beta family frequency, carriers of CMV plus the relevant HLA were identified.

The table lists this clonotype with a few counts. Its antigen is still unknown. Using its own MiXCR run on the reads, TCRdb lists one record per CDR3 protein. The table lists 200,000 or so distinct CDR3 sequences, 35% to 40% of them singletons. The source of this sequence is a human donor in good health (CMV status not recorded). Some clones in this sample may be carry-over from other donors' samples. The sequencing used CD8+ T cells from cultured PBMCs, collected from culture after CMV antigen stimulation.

In DNA form, the CDR3 reads TGTGCCAGCAGCTTAGGGAGGGGGGCCACTGAAGCTTTCTTT. Its protein product is CASSLGRGATEAFF. The gene calls are TRBV11-2 and TRBJ1-1; a possible D gene is TRBD1 (6 bases). The germline V gene has CDR1 SGHAT and CDR2 FQNNGV. This CDR3 spans 14 amino acids. The germline V and J ends were trimmed by 1 base and 4 bases, with 10 bases remaining between them.